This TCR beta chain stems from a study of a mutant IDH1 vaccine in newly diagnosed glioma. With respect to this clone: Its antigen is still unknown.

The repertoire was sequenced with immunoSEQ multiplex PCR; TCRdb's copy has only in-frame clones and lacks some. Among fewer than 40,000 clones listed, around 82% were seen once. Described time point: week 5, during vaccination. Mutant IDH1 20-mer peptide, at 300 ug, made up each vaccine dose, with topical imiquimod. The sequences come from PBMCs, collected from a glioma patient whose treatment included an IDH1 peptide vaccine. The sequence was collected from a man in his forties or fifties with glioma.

DNA for the CDR3: TGCGCCAGCAGCCCGGGACCGGGCGTAAATTCACCCCTCCACTTT. It is translated as CASSPGPGVNSPLHF. The V and J genes are TRBV4-1 and TRBJ1-6; tentatively, D is TRBD1 (5 bases). From germline, CDR1 is MGHRA and CDR2 YSYEKL. The CDR3 has 15 amino acids. V was shortened by 4 bases and J by 7 bases, with 14 bases between the two germline ends.